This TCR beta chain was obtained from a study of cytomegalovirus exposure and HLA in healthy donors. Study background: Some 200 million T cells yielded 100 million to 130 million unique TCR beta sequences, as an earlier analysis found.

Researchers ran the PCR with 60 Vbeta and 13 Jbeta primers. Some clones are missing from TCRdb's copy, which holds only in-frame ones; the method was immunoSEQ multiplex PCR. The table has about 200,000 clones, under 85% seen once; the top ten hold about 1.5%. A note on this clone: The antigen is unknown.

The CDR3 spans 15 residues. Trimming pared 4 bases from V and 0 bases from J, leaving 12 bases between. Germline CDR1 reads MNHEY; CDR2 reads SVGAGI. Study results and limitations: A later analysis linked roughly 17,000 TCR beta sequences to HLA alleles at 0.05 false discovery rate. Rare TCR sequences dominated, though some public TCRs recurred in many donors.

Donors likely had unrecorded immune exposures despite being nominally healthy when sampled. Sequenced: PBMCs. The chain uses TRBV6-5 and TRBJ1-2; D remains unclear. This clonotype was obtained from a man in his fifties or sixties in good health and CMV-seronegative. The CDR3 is CASSSRSTTNYGYTF. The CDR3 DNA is TGTGCCAGCAGTTCCCGATCGACAACTAACTATGGCTACACCTTC.